These T cell receptor beta chains were read from a single sample in a study of blood T cell repertoires in COVID-19. Assay: immunoSEQ multiplex PCR; the TCRdb copy retains only in-frame clones and omits some. The table shows about 120,000 clones, with 80% to 90% occurring only once. Source material: peripheral blood. The receptors come from a woman in her seventies with acute or convalescent COVID-19. The CDR3 runs from the conserved cysteine through the conserved F or W. The D gene is left open where the match is weak.

j_call cdr3_length d_call v_call cdr3_aa
TRBJ1-2 14 TRBD1 TRBV28 CASTPGQPNYGYTF
TRBJ1-1 16 . TRBV19 CASSIGSAGQNTEAFF
TRBJ2-7 15 TRBD1 TRBV5-1 CASSLTPGQGNEQYF
TRBJ2-6 18 . TRBV11-2 CASSSLALGQAGANVLTF
TRBJ1-2 16 . TRBV15 CATSGRGAEANYGYTF
TRBJ1-3 16 . TRBV11-2 CASSLDNFSAGNTIYF
TRBJ2-7 16 . TRBV30 CAWRPMDRRGSYEQYF
TRBJ2-2 14 TRBD1 TRBV7-9 CASRGEGATGELFF
TRBJ1-6 16 . TRBV6-5 CASSLSGESYNSPLHF
TRBJ1-2 14 . TRBV28 CASSAGTHTHGYTF
TRBJ2-2 15 . TRBV7-2 CASSLGGVNTGELFF
TRBJ2-4 15 . TRBV5-6 CASSFWGEAKNIQYF
TRBJ2-1 19 TRBD2 TRBV7-9 CASSPGLAGGPSSYNEQFF
TRBJ1-3 11 . TRBV12-3/TRBV12-4 CASSLRNTIYF
TRBJ1-5 14 . TRBV28 CASSLVLDHQPQHF
TRBJ1-2 12 . TRBV27 CATRTHDYGYTF
TRBJ2-7 15 TRBD1 TRBV3-1/TRBV3-2 CASSWGTGLPYEQYF
TRBJ1-2 15 . TRBV11-2 CASSLDRGSQSGYTF
TRBJ2-3 16 TRBD2 TRBV27 CASSWGLAGHTDTQYF
TRBJ1-2 14 . TRBV20-1 CSASSGNRDYGYTF
TRBJ1-1 13 . TRBV18 CASRAQGDTEAFF
TRBJ1-1 14 . TRBV5-5 CASSLHRASTEAFF
TRBJ2-3 15 TRBD1 TRBV6-5 CASSSWTGGTDTQYF
TRBJ1-5 15 . TRBV5-1 CASSLGDTSNQPQHF
TRBJ2-3 11 . TRBV12-3/TRBV12-4 CASSSGYTQYF
TRBJ2-7 17 . TRBV7-8 CASSPQVWRAPASGQYF
TRBJ1-6 14 . TRBV7-9 CASSRGGNNSPLHF
TRBJ1-2 15 . TRBV27 CASQPRVNRFYGYTF
TRBJ2-7 16 . TRBV28 CASSFTAGKVFYEQYF
TRBJ1-1 18 TRBD1 TRBV2 CASSEYLVEAGGGTEAFF
TRBJ1-6 14 . TRBV5-6 CASSLGRGQSPLHF
TRBJ1-5 15 . TRBV3-1/TRBV3-2 CASSPSDSRIQPQHF
TRBJ1-3 16 . TRBV28 CASSRQGVLSGNTIYF
TRBJ2-2 15 . TRBV3-1/TRBV3-2 CASSLVAGSTGELFF
TRBJ2-2 16 TRBD1 TRBV2 CASSLDRSTNTGELFF
TRBJ2-1 15 . TRBV18 CASSLLSSSYNEQFF
TRBJ1-2 13 . TRBV9 CASSVGGGMGYTF
TRBJ1-2 14 TRBD1 TRBV19 CASMTGGASYGYTF
TRBJ1-3 14 . TRBV6-1 CASSETNRVDTIYF
TRBJ1-5 14 TRBD1 TRBV5-1 CASSQGTGGQPQHF
TRBJ1-2 15 TRBD1 TRBV6-5 CASSKGQQFNYGYTF
TRBJ1-5 17 . TRBV28 CASNTVGGSGGNQPQHF
TRBJ1-1 15 . TRBV7-9 CASSPLGGSHTEAFF
TRBJ2-7 14 . TRBV3-1/TRBV3-2 CASSQERETYEQYF
TRBJ2-2 15 . TRBV27 CASSSTLVTAGELFF
TRBJ1-3 15 TRBD1 TRBV27 CASSVAGGIGNTIYF
TRBJ1-2 11 . TRBV20-1 CRSGPTGGYTF